Sequencing of this T cell receptor (beta chain) was carried out in a study of blood T cell repertoires in COVID-19. Overall study context: Some COVID-19 samples were acute and others convalescent; all came from the United States, Italy and Spain. PBMCs, B-cell-depleted T cells, or T cells provided the cDNA or gDNA that made up the material.

The CDR3 has 17 amino acids. V lost 5 bases and J lost 1, with 20 bases in between. CDR1 is SGHVS, CDR2 FNYEAQ, per germline. In the original workflow: Nucleated cell counts were estimated from reference gene primer amplification. This table comes from immunoSEQ multiplex PCR, and its TCRdb copy is limited to in-frame clones, with some not included. That table supplies the V and J calls and clone size; D and trimming were determined from the DNA. The sample includes some 300,000 clones, about 87% of them seen just once. The source is a man aged 70 or older with acute or convalescent COVID-19. The chain recombines TRBV7-6 with TRBJ1-1; tentative D call: TRBD1 (6 bases). The source material was peripheral blood. The DNA of the CDR3 is TGTGCCAGCAGCCCAGCGGGGGGCGCGTTAGGGAACACTGAAGCTTTCTTT. Translating gives CASSPAGGALGNTEAFF.